This T cell receptor beta chain originates from a study of STAT5B mutations in CD4+ large granular lymphocyte leukemia. Regarding the study as a whole: TRBV06-family usage was enriched in top patient clones (8/27) versus controls (2/35).

Healthy controls were blood donor buffy coats. This clone was recorded once. No antigen is known for it. Produced via immunoSEQ multiplex PCR; TCRdb's table is partial and in-frame only. The sample contains fewer than 40,000 clones, about 71% of which appear only once. Germline-derived CDR1 and CDR2 are LNHDA and SQIVND (reference sequence). The CDR3 spans 16 residues. With 6 bases clipped from V and 0 bases from J, the junction kept 5 bases outside the gene matches. The sequencing input was CD4+ T cells from blood buffy coats. This sequence was found in a human donor in good health. The genes are TRBV19 and TRBJ2-3, with TRBD2 matching over 11 bases. The CDR3 sequence is CASSPRLAGSTDTQYF. Here the CDR3 DNA reads TGTGCCAGTAGCCCTAGACTAGCGGGGAGCACAGATACGCAGTATTTT. Based on the CDR3 plus reference TRBV19 and TRBJ2-3, the full variable domain is DGGITQSPKYLFRKEGQNVTLSCEQNLNHDAMYWYRQDPGQGLRLIYYSQIVNDFQKGDIAEGYSVSREKKESFPLTVTSAQKNPTAFYLCASSPRLAGSTDTQYFGPGTRLTVL.